These 9 T cell receptor beta chains came from one sample sequenced in a study of control samples from healthy donors and cancer patients. TCRdb's copy holds only in-frame clones and misses some; the assay was immunoSEQ multiplex PCR. The table records 99,000 or so clones, around 82% of them present only once. The sample consisted of blood. Receptors originate from a woman in her fifties or sixties in good health.

The chain is built from TRBV11-3 and TRBJ2-2; TRBD2 is a possible D gene (6 bases). CDR1 SGHNT and CDR2 YENEEA come from the germline V gene. This CDR3 comprises 15 residues. Trimming cost V 1 base and J 8 bases, with 14 bases left between them. The CDR3 reads CASSLGGTRGGELFF. CDR3 DNA sequence: TGTGCCAGCAGCTTAGGCGGGACCAGAGGGGGGGAGCTGTTTTTT.

This clone has a handful of counts. V gene TRBV7-2 combines with J gene TRBJ2-2; no clear D gene. The V end was cut by 6 bases, the J end by 6 bases, with 11 bases between. The germline CDR1 and CDR2 sequences are SGHTA and FQGNSA. The CDR3 contains 13 residues. Here the CDR3 DNA reads TGTGCCAGCAGGGCCCTAGATGCCGGGGAGCTGTTTTTT. This encodes CASRALDAGELFF.

A word on this clone: The same CDR3 also results from other DNA sequences found in this sample. CDR3 DNA sequence: TGTGCTAGTGGTTTGGTAATGGGACAGGGGGCAGACACTGAAGCTTTCTTT. Encoded protein: CASGLVMGQGADTEAFF. The chain links TRBV12-5 to TRBJ1-1; 12 bases align to TRBD1. In germline, CDR1 is LGHNT, CDR2 FRNRAP. The V segment lost 0 bases and the J segment 3 bases; nucleotides outside the gene matches: 5. This CDR3 is 17 amino acids long. The full variable domain, in which reference TRBV12-5 and TRBJ1-1 provide the parts outside the CDR3, is DARVTQTPRHKVTEMGQEVTMRCQPILGHNTVFWYRQTMMQGLELLAYFRNRAPLDDSGMPKDRFSAEMPDATLATLKIQPSEPRDSAVYFCASGLVMGQGADTEAFFGQGTRLTVV.

This clone was detected only a few times. Additional DNA sequences in this sample encode the identical CDR3. The V gene is TRBV29-1, the J gene TRBJ2-7, with TRBD1 matching 11 bases. This CDR3 contains 13 residues. Looked up from germline, CDR1 is SQVTM and CDR2 is ANQGSEA. V was clipped by 5 bases and J by 3 bases; unmatched bases: 3. CDR3 in amino acids: CSVRTGGFYEQYF. CDR3 bases: TGCAGCGTTAGGACAGGGGGCTTCTACGAGCAGTACTTC.

The V call is TRBV5-1, the J call TRBJ2-1; 14 bases are a match to TRBD2. This CDR3 is built from 16 residues. The germline gives CDR1 SGHRS, CDR2 YFSETQ. The V gene end was trimmed by 3 bases and the J gene end by 4 bases; junction bases not matched to a gene: 3. CDR3: CASSWGLAGVYNEQFF. The CDR3 DNA reads as TGCGCCAGCAGCTGGGGACTAGCGGGAGTTTACAATGAGCAGTTCTTC.

The V gene is TRBV4-3, the J gene TRBJ2-5; 16 bases fit TRBD2. The CDR3 is 16 amino acids. Germline CDR1 is LGHNA and CDR2 is YSLEER. Trimming removed 0 bases from V and 5 bases from J; junction bases left unmatched: 0. Written as DNA, the CDR3 is TGCGCCAGCAGCCAAGAGGGACTAGCGGGGGGGGAGACCCAGTACTTC. It is translated as CASSQEGLAGGETQYF.

The V gene is TRBV18, the J gene TRBJ1-1; D is unresolved. With 3 bases removed from V and 6 bases from J, the gap between germline ends came to 8 bases. The CDR3 runs to 12 residues. The V gene's germline CDR1 is KGHSH and CDR2 LQKENI. CDR3 amino acids: CASSPGGPEAFF. CDR3 sequence (DNA): TGTGCCAGCTCACCTGGAGGGCCTGAAGCTTTCTTT.

This clone has only a few counts. The chain is built from TRBV11-3 and TRBJ1-1; 7 bases line up with TRBD1. Germline V gene lookup returns CDR1 SGHNT and CDR2 YENEEA. The CDR3 has 13 residues. V shed 6 bases and J 5 bases; nucleotides not matched to a gene: 6. CDR3 amino acids: CASSLRGLTEAFF. The CDR3 nucleotides are TGTGCCAGCAGTCTCAGGGGGTTGACTGAAGCTTTCTTT.

The CDR3 sequence is CASRGAHEQFF. CDR3 coding DNA: TGTGCCAGTCGGGGGGCGCATGAGCAGTTCTTC. V is TRBV19 and J is TRBJ2-1, with D perhaps TRBD2 (7 bases). The CDR3 spans 11 residues. Trimming left V 8 bases short and J 8 bases short, with 10 bases between. The V gene's germline CDR1 is LNHDA and CDR2 SQIVND (reference sequence).